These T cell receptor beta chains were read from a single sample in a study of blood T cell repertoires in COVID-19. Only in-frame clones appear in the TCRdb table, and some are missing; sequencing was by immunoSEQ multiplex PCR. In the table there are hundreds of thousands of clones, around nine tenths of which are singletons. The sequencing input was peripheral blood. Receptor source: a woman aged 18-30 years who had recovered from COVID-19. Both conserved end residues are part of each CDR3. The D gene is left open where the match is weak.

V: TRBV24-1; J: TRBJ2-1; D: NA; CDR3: CATSGTLGPYNEQFF
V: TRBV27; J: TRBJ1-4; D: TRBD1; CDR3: CASSSNRGWSEKLFF
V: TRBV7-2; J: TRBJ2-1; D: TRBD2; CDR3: CASSYPGTSKFF
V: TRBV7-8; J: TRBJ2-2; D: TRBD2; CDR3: CASSLLPASGRRTGELFF
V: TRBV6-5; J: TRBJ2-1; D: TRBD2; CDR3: CASSSRTSGWGEQFF
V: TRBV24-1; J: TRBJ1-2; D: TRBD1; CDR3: CATSDTDRADGYTF
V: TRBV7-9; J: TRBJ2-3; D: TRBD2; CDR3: CASSLRPLAGGLADTQYF
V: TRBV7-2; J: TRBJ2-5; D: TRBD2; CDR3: CASSLGTSQETQYF
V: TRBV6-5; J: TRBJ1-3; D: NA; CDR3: CASSYTPRGAGNTIYF
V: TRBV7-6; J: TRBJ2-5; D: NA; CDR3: CASSFSDGHNTQYF
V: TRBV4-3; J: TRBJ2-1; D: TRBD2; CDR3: CASSQDRGLAGGPRNNEQFF
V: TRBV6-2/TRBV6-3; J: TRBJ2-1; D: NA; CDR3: CASSYTRGSTEQFF
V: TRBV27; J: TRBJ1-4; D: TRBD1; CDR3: CASSLEGAREKLFF
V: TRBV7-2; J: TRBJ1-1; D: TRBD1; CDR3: CASSFDRGPWTEAFF
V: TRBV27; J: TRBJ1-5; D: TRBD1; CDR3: CASSPWRGGTGGNQPQHF
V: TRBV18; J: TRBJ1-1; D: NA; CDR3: CASSPGEDRRKAFF
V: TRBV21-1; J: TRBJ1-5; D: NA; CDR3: CASSKVSVSNQPQHF
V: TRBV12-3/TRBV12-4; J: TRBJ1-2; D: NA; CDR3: CASTLGLGGGYTF
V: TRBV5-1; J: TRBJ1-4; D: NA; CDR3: CASSKGLGTNEKLFF
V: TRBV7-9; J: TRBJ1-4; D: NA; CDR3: CASSYSQYSTNEKLFF
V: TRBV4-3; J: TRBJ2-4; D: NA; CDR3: CASSQEPRGAKNIQYF
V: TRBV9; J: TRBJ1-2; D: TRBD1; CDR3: CASSTGQGPNYGYTF
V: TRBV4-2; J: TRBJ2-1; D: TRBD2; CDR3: CASSTDGGLAYNEQFF
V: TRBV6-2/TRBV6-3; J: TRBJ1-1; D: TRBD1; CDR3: CASSYSTAGGPATEAFF
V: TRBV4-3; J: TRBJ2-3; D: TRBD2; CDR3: CASSQDPRDYRDTQYF
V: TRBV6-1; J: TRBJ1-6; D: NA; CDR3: CASSVPPGAAVDSPLHF
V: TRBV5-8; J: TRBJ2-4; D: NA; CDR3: CATLSPGLAKNIQYF
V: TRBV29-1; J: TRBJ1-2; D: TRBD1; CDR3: CSVGTGQGLYGYTF
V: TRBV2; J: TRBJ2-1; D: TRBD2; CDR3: CARKALAGEVHEQFF
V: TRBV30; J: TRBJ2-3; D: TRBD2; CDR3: CAWSGLAGPPSDPDTQYF
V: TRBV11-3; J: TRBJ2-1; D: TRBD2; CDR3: CASSLGTRVNEQFF
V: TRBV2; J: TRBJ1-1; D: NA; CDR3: CASSVAGLGTEAFF